Each of the 22 T cell receptor beta chains below was sequenced from the same sample in a study of Ad26.COV2.S vaccination and SARS-CoV-2 variants. This table comes from immunoSEQ multiplex PCR, and its TCRdb copy is limited to in-frame clones, with some not included. The table lists around 350,000 clones, roughly 94% of them singletons. The sample here was peripheral blood, taken after recovery from COVID-19. The receptor source for this set is a human donor who had recovered from COVID-19.

The chain is built from TRBV5-1 and TRBJ2-1; D might be TRBD2 (5 bases). The V gene lost 0 bases and the J gene lost 7 bases, with 14 bases spanning the gap. The CDR3 has 15 residues. CDR1 is SGHRS, CDR2 YFSETQ, per germline. CDR3 sequence reads: CASSLEASSGNEQFF. The CDR3 coding sequence is TGCGCCAGCAGCTTGGAGGCTAGCTCGGGGAATGAGCAGTTCTTC.

V is TRBV21-1 and J is TRBJ2-6. TRBV21-1 counts as a pseudogene. The CDR3 has 17 amino acids. The CDR3: CASSRGFPLSGANVLTF. The CDR3 DNA sequence: TGTGCCAGCAGCAGGGGTTTCCCTCTCTCTGGGGCCAACGTCCTGACTTTC.

V and J are TRBV29-1 and TRBJ1-5; D unresolved. V lost 4 bases and J lost 0, with 7 bases in between. This CDR3 has 13 amino acids. Germline V gene lookup returns CDR1 SQVTM and CDR2 ANQGSEA. The CDR3 reads CSVAAGSNQPQHF. The DNA of the CDR3 is TGCAGCGTTGCAGCGGGTAGCAATCAGCCCCAGCATTTT. The full variable domain, completed using reference TRBV29-1 and TRBJ1-5, is SAVISQKPSRDICQRGTSLTIQCQVDSQVTMMFWYRQQPGQSLTLIATANQGSEATYESGFVIDKFPISRPNLTFSTLTVSNMSPEDSSIYLCSVAAGSNQPQHFGDGTRLSIL.

The table lists this clone with a count of one. The chain employs TRBV9 and TRBJ2-3; 12 nucleotides match TRBD1. V was pared by 4 bases and J by 1 base, with 7 bases of the junction left unmatched. The germline V gene has CDR1 SGDLS and CDR2 YYNGEE. CDR3 length: 17 amino acids. CDR3: CASSSPGQGAGTDTQYF. In DNA, the CDR3 is TGTGCCAGCAGCTCACCGGGACAGGGGGCGGGCACAGATACGCAGTATTTT.

The rearrangement links TRBV27 to TRBJ1-2; weak D call: TRBD1 (5 bases). CDR1 and CDR2 (germline): MNHEY, SMNVEV (reference sequence). The CDR3 loop spans 14 amino acids. Trimming took off 2 bases at V and 3 bases at J, with 10 bases between the two ends. The CDR3 region is CASSLAGGDYGYTF. In DNA form, the CDR3 reads TGTGCCAGCAGTTTAGCGGGGGGGGACTATGGCTACACCTTC.

The gene calls are TRBV29-1 and TRBJ2-4; the D gene is possibly TRBD1 (5 bases). V was cut by 1 base and J by 0 bases, with 13 bases left in between. Germline V gives CDR1 SQVTM, CDR2 ANQGSEA. This CDR3 has 16 amino acids. In DNA, the CDR3 is TGCAGCGTTGAAGCGTTGGGGCGAGAAGCCAAAAACATTCAGTACTTC. This gives the protein CSVEALGREAKNIQYF. Full variable domain (rest looked up from reference TRBV29-1 and TRBJ2-4): SAVISQKPSRDICQRGTSLTIQCQVDSQVTMMFWYRQQPGQSLTLIATANQGSEATYESGFVIDKFPISRPNLTFSTLTVSNMSPEDSSIYLCSVEALGREAKNIQYFGAGTRLSVL.

The V and J genes are TRBV20-1 and TRBJ2-3; 11 nucleotides match TRBD2. Trimming cost V 3 bases and J 4 bases; bases outside gene matches: 12. The CDR3 is 17 amino acids. Germline CDR1 is DFQATT and CDR2 is SNEGSKA (reference sequence). The CDR3 nucleotides are TGCAGTGCTAGTCCCGTAGCGGGGGGGCGGTTGCCAGATACGCAGTATTTT. This translates into CSASPVAGGRLPDTQYF.

The gene calls are TRBV18 and TRBJ2-7; D is perhaps TRBD1 (5 bases). V gave up 4 bases and J gave up 2 bases, with 15 bases separating them. CDR3 length: 15 residues. The germline V gene has CDR1 KGHSH and CDR2 LQKENI. The CDR3 DNA sequence: TGTGCCAGCTCACTGACAGCAACATTGACCTACGAGCAGTACTTC. This gives the protein CASSLTATLTYEQYF.

This rearrangement joins TRBV12-5 to TRBJ2-7; D possibly corresponds to TRBD2 (6 bases). Trimming left V 1 base short and J 2 bases short, with 12 bases between. The CDR3 is 15 amino acids. From germline, CDR1 is LGHNT and CDR2 FRNRAP. CDR3 residues: CASGLGGEGTYEQYF. CDR3 in DNA: TGTGCTAGTGGTTTGGGGGGGGAAGGGACCTACGAGCAGTACTTC.

The chain joins TRBV7-2 to TRBJ1-1; weak D call: TRBD1 (5 bases). The CDR3 is 17 residues long. CDR1 is SGHTA, CDR2 FQGNSA, per germline. V dropped 0 bases and J dropped 3 bases, with 17 bases sitting between them. CDR3 protein: CASSLAFVGRVDTEAFF. CDR3 in DNA: TGTGCCAGCAGCTTAGCGTTTGTGGGCAGGGTTGACACTGAAGCTTTCTTT. The full variable domain, in which reference TRBV7-2 and TRBJ1-1 provide the parts outside the CDR3, is GAGVSQSPSNKVTEKGKDVELRCDPISGHTALYWYRQSLGQGLEFLIYFQGNSAPDKSGLPSDRFSAERTGGSVSTLTIQRTQQEDSAVYLCASSLAFVGRVDTEAFFGQGTRLTVV.

The chain uses TRBV19 and TRBJ2-6; TRBD1 matches at 11 bases. V shed 2 bases, J shed 2 bases, and the junction held 11 bases outside the gene matches. The CDR3 is 20 amino acids. Germline CDR1 reads LNHDA; CDR2 reads SQIVND (reference sequence). The CDR3 here is CASSIRTGQGASTGANVLTF. The CDR3 DNA follows: TGTGCCAGTAGTATACGCACTGGACAGGGGGCGTCTACTGGGGCCAACGTCCTGACTTTC.

The genes are TRBV19 and TRBJ2-2; 9 bases map to TRBD2. CDR1 LNHDA and CDR2 SQIVND come from the germline V gene (reference sequence). J lost 2 bases, V lost 4 bases, and 8 bases had no gene match. The CDR3 covers 17 residues. The CDR3 protein is CASSTRGGRVNTGELFF. In DNA form, the CDR3 reads TGTGCCAGTAGTACGCGGGGGGGCAGGGTCAACACCGGGGAGCTGTTTTTT.

As concerns this clone: The sample holds other DNA sequences that translate to the same CDR3. The rearrangement uses TRBV6-5 and TRBJ1-5; D ambiguous. The CDR3 runs to 15 residues. Germline lookup yields CDR1 MNHEY and CDR2 SVGAGI. The V gene lost 0 bases and the J gene lost 4 bases, with 10 bases spanning the gap. CDR3 protein: CASSYSRHSNQPQHF. The DNA for the CDR3 is TGTGCCAGCAGTTACTCGAGACACAGTAATCAGCCCCAGCATTTT.

CDR3 amino acids: CASSEQGMSGYTF. CDR3 sequence (DNA): TGCGCCAGCAGCGAACAGGGGATGTCTGGCTACACCTTC. The V gene is TRBV5-1, the J gene TRBJ1-2; TRBD1 aligns across 7 bases. J was trimmed by 7 bases and V by 4 bases; bases with no gene match: 7. Germline values: CDR1 SGHRS, CDR2 YFSETQ. The length of the CDR3 is 13 residues.

The rearrangement joins TRBV13 to TRBJ2-7, with D perhaps matching TRBD1 (5 bases). CDR3 length: 14 residues. The germline CDR1 and CDR2 sequences are PRHDT and FYEKMQ (reference sequence). Trimming removed 3 bases at V and 1 base at J, with 10 bases between. Here the CDR3 reads CASSFDSTSYEQYF. The CDR3 region has the DNA TGTGCCAGCAGCTTCGACAGTACATCCTACGAGCAGTACTTC.

The chain uses TRBV4-1 and TRBJ2-7, with TRBD2 as a possible D gene (5 bases). The CDR3 consists of 15 residues. Germline V gives CDR1 MGHRA, CDR2 YSYEKL. The ends were cut back, 2 bases at V and 4 bases at J, with 15 bases in the middle. The CDR3 bases are TGCGCCAGCAGCCAATCGCCCGGGAACTTATACGAGCAGTACTTC. The encoded protein is CASSQSPGNLYEQYF.

The rearrangement uses TRBV3-1 (or the pseudogene TRBV3-2) and TRBJ2-6; D ambiguous. This CDR3 has 15 amino acids. Deletions cut 1 base from V and 0 bases from J, with 4 bases between. Germline CDR1 LGHDT, CDR2 YNNKEL (reference sequence). DNA of the CDR3: TGTGCCAGCAGCCAAGTCTTCTCTGGGGCCAACGTCCTGACTTTC. Its protein is CASSQVFSGANVLTF.

The gene calls are TRBV7-2 and TRBJ1-2, with 10 bases identical to TRBD1. The CDR3 totals 12 residues. The germline gives CDR1 SGHTA, CDR2 FQGNSA. Unmatched junction bases numbered 1, after V lost 8 bases and J lost 4 bases. CDR3 coding DNA: TGTGCCAGCGGGGACAGGGGCTATGGCTACACCTTC. Residues: CASGDRGYGYTF.

The chain combines TRBV3-1 (or the pseudogene TRBV3-2) with TRBJ2-1, with 8 bases lining up with TRBD1. Unmatched junction bases numbered 9, after V lost 6 bases and J lost 8 bases. The CDR3 totals 14 residues. CDR1 is LGHDT and CDR2 is YNNKEL in the germline V gene (reference sequence). The CDR3 protein is CASSPGQGLYEQFF. CDR3 coding DNA: TGTGCCAGCAGTCCTGGACAGGGTTTGTATGAGCAGTTCTTC.

V gene TRBV14 combines with J gene TRBJ2-7; perhaps TRBD1 as D (6 bases). The germline gives CDR1 SGHDN, CDR2 FVKESK. The CDR3 contains 13 residues. V was pared by 6 bases and J by 2 bases, with 11 bases between. The CDR3 bases are TGTGCCAGCAGTCACGGGACAACCTACGAGCAGTACTTC. This codes for CASSHGTTYEQYF.

The table lists this clone with a few counts. The chain uses TRBV10-2 and TRBJ1-5, with D possibly TRBD1 on 6 matching bases. The CDR3 length is 14 residues. V was pared by 5 bases and J by 1 base, with 9 bases between. CDR1 is WSHSY, CDR2 SAAADI, per germline. For the CDR3, the DNA is TGCGCCAGCAGTACGGACAGAAGCAATCAGCCCCAGCATTTT. This translates into CASSTDRSNQPQHF.

The chain recombines TRBV7-9 with TRBJ1-2, with no clear D. Germline assignment: CDR1 SEHNR and CDR2 FQNEAQ (reference sequence). Trimming removed 2 bases from V and 8 bases from J, with 27 bases in between. The CDR3 has 18 residues. Here the CDR3 DNA reads TGTGCCAGCAGCTTACAGGAATGGTCGCCCCGGGCGGCGAGGGGCTACACCTTC. Residues: CASSLQEWSPRAARGYTF.